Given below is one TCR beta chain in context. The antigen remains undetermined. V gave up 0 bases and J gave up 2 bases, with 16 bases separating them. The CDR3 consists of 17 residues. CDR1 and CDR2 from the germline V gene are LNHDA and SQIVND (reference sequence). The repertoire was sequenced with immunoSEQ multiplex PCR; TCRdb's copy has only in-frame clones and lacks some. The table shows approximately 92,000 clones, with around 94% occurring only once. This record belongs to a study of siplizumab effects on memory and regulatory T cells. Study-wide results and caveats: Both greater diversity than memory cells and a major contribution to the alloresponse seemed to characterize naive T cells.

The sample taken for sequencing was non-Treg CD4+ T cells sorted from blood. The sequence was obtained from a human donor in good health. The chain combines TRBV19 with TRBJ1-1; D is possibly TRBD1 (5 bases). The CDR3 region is CASSIDRGAGVNTEAFF. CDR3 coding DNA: TGTGCCAGTAGTATAGATCGTGGCGCGGGGGTCAACACTGAAGCTTTCTTT.